This T cell receptor (beta chain) appears in the sequencing data of a study of regulatory T cells in long-lasting Graves disease. Arm-PCR of CDR3 regions and iRepertoire HTBI primers were the basis on which TCR beta libraries were built. TCRdb reprocessed the multiplex PCR reads via MiXCR and lists one record per CDR3 protein. The sample has over 500,000 distinct CDR3 sequences, about 16% seen once. Time point meaning: newly diagnosed GD, antithyroid drugs for less than 3 months. PBMC-derived RNA was used for the TCR library. The V end was cut by 4 bases, the J end by 2 bases, with 14 bases between. This CDR3 is 15 amino acids long. The germline gives CDR1 SEHNR, CDR2 FQNEAQ (reference sequence). These sequences were also reported in another study, on T cells in Graves' hyperthyroidism and ophthalmopathy. According to that study: When the TCR CDR3 underwent first-round RT-PCR, the HTBI primer set was used. Most clonotypes expanded in thyroid above 0.001 were likewise present in blood.

Material: peripheral blood mononuclear cells (PBMCs), obtained at new diagnosis, from a patient treated with antithyroid drugs. The chain combines TRBV7-9 with TRBJ1-2; D might be TRBD1 (6 bases). This receptor was identified in a man aged 18 to 35 with Graves disease. The CDR3 reads CASSSNLDRNYGYTF. The CDR3 DNA reads as TGTGCCAGCAGCTCCAACTTGGACAGAAACTATGGCTACACCTTC.